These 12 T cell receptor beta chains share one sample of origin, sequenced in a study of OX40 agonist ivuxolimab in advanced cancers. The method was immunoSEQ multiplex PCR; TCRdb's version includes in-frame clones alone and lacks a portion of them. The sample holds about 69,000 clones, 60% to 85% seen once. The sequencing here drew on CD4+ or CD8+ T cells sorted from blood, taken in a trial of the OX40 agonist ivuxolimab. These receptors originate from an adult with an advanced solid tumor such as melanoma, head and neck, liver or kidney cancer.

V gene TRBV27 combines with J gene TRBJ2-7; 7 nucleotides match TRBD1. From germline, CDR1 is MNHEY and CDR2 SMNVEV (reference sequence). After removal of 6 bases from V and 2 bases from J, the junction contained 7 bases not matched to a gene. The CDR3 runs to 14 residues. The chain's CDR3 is CASRRGRGTYEQYF. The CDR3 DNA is TGTGCCAGCAGAAGGGGGCGAGGTACCTACGAGCAGTACTTC.

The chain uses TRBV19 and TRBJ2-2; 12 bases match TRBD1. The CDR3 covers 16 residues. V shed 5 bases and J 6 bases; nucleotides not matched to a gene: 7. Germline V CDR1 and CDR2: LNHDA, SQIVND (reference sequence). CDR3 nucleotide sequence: TGTGCCAGTAGTGGCCGGGACAGGGGGCCGTCCGGGGAGCTGTTTTTT. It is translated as CASSGRDRGPSGELFF.

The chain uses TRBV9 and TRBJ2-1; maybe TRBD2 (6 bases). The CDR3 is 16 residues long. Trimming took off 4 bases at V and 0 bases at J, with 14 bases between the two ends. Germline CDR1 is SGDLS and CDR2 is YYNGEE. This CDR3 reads CASSRSGASSYNEQFF. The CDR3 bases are TGTGCCAGCAGCCGGTCGGGAGCGAGCTCCTACAATGAGCAGTTCTTC.

The CDR3 protein is CASSFRAGANVLTF. In nucleotides, the CDR3 is TGTGCCAGCAGCTTCAGGGCTGGGGCCAACGTCCTGACTTTC. The chain combines TRBV5-8 with TRBJ2-6, with D possibly being TRBD1 (5 bases). Germline lookup yields CDR1 SGHTS and CDR2 YDEGEE. The CDR3 is 14 residues long. Trimming took 2 bases from V and 2 from J, leaving 5 bases between them.

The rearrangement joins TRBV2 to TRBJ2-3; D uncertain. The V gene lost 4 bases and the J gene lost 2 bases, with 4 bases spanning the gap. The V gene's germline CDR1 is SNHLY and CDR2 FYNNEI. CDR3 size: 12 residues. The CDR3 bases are TGTGCCAGCAGTGTCTCCACAGATACGCAGTATTTT. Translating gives CASSVSTDTQYF.

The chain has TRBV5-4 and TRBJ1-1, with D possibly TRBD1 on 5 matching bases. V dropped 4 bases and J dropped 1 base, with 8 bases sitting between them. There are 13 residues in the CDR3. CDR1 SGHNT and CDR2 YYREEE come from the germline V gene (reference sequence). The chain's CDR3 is CASSGGRNTEAFF. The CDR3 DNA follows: TGTGCCAGCAGCGGGGGACGGAACACTGAAGCTTTCTTT.

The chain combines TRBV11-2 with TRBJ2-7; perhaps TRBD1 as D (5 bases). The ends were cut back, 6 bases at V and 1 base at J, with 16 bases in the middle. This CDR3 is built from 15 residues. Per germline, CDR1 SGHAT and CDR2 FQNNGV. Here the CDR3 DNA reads TGTGCCAGCAGGTCTGCTACAGGTTTTTCCTACGAGCAGTACTTC. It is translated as CASRSATGFSYEQYF.

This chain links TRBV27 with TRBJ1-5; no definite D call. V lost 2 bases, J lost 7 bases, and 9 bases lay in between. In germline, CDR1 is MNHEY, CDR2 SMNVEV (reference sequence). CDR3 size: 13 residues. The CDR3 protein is CASSLRARQPQHF. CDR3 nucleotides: TGTGCCAGCAGTTTAAGGGCACGGCAGCCCCAGCATTTT.

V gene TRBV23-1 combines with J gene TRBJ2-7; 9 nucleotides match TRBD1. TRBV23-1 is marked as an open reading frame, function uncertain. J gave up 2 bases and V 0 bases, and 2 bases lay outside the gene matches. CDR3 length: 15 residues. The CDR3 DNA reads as TGCGCCAGCAGTCAATCGGGGACAGGGACCTACGAGCAGTACTTC. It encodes CASSQSGTGTYEQYF.

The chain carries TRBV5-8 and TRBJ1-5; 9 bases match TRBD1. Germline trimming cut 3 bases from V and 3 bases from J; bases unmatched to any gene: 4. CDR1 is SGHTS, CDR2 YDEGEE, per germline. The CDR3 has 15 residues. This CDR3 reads CASSSGTGINQPQHF. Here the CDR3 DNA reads TGTGCCAGCAGCTCCGGGACAGGGATCAATCAGCCCCAGCATTTT.

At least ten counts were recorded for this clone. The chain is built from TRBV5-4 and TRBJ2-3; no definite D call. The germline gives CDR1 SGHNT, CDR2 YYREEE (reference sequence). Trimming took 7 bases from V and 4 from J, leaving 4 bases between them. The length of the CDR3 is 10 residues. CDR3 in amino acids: CASRADTQYF. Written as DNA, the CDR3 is TGTGCCAGCCGGGCAGATACGCAGTATTTT.

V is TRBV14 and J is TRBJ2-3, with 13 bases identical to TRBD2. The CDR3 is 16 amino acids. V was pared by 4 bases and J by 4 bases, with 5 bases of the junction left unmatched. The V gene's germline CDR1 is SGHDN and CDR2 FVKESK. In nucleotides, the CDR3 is TGTGCCAGCAGCCTGGGACTAGCGGGGAGGTCAGATACGCAGTATTTT. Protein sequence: CASSLGLAGRSDTQYF.